A selection of T cell receptor beta chains follows, all from one sample in a study of T-cell reconstitution after alpha-beta-depleted transplantation in children. TCRdb reprocessed the PCR reads with MiXCR, giving one entry per CDR3 protein. The sample yields 900,000 or so distinct CDR3 sequences, 15% to 20% seen once. The input for sequencing was PBMCs, mostly from graft donor cells, taken 360 days after TCRalphabeta/CD19-depleted stem cell transplant. The receptors stem from a male patient younger than 18 who had a stem cell transplant for acute lymphoblastic leukemia, so the T cells may come from the graft donor. Each CDR3 is given without its conserved first and last residue.

v_call,j_call,cdr3_aa
TRBV10-3,TRBJ2-1,AISEYGTSGSSYNEQF
TRBV6-1,TRBJ1-4,ASSPLGIGTGKLF
TRBV9,TRBJ2-1,ASSVDPTPTPNEQF
TRBV5-5,TRBJ2-7,ASRDSVSYEQY
TRBV6-2/TRBV6-3,TRBJ2-5,ASSFHRVQETQY
TRBV7-3,TRBJ2-3,ASSPTSGTGGTQY
TRBV4-1,TRBJ2-5,ASSQDRLGQETQY
TRBV21-1,TRBJ2-3,ASVSAGLTDTQY
TRBV20-1,TRBJ2-1,SGPFSVRGRGNSYNEQF
TRBV2,TRBJ2-1,ASSEAGAGNMNEQF
TRBV5-1,TRBJ1-4,ASSGGELSTNEKLF
TRBV4-1,TRBJ1-1,ASSPHSPPEAF
TRBV18,TRBJ2-7,ASSSVFPGQY
TRBV28,TRBJ1-1,ASSFSGRGRGTEAF
TRBV18,TRBJ1-2,ASSPQQAYGYT
TRBV5-1,TRBJ1-1,ASSFSGTGTAEAF
TRBV12-5,TRBJ1-1,ASGQTGIGDTEAF
TRBV12-3/TRBV12-4,TRBJ2-7,ASSPGMTLYEQY
TRBV19,TRBJ2-1,ASSKGRDREQF
TRBV5-1,TRBJ1-4,ASRRGSNEKLF
TRBV7-2,TRBJ2-7,ASSLIGWGSYEQY
TRBV5-6,TRBJ2-3,ASSPGGGGGTDTQY
TRBV7-3,TRBJ2-3,ASSLGGLGDTQY
TRBV5-1,TRBJ2-7,ASSLRQGPHEQY
TRBV28,TRBJ1-1,ASRDPNAEAF
TRBV4-1,TRBJ2-5,ASRGASGRVGQETQY
TRBV20-1,TRBJ2-2,SARRQGGPGELF
TRBV11-2,TRBJ2-7,ASSLDEGLSGRSEQY
TRBV7-9,TRBJ2-3,ASSLRSGVDTQY
TRBV7-3,TRBJ2-1,ASSSQGFLNNEQF
TRBV27,TRBJ1-1,ASSFPPPGGAF
TRBV11-2,TRBJ2-4,ASSLDPTLISAKNIQY
TRBV5-1,TRBJ2-7,ASSLYLRDRGRSGLTYEQY
TRBV7-8,TRBJ2-3,ASSLAGLAGADTQY
TRBV12-3/TRBV12-4,TRBJ2-7,ASSGPGGEQY
TRBV29-1,TRBJ1-1,SVVGVEEPEAF
TRBV12-3/TRBV12-4,TRBJ2-2,ASSLSYRTQSRELF